The 24 T cell receptor beta chains below come from one sample, sequenced in a study of blood T cells in healthy people across ages. Sample-barcoded 5' priming and a J-beta primer mix drove a second PCR of 7 to 11 cycles. TCRdb reprocessed the 5' RACE reads with MiXCR, giving one entry per CDR3 protein. In the table there are 1.8 million or so distinct CDR3 sequences, approximately 39% of which are singletons. The source material was blood. The receptors come from a human donor in good health.

The chain carries TRBV12-3 or TRBV12-4 and TRBJ2-4, with D uncertain. V was trimmed by 2 bases and J by 13 bases, leaving 15 bases between them. The length of the CDR3 is 13 residues. CDR3 sequence: CASSLTAQLEQYF. The CDR3 region has the DNA TGTGCCAGCAGTTTAACAGCCCAATTGGAGCAGTACTTC.

The rearrangement links TRBV5-1 to TRBJ1-2, with TRBD1 as a possible D gene (6 bases). CDR1 and CDR2 from the germline V gene are SGHRS and YFSETQ. Trimming stripped 3 bases from V and 8 bases from J, with 29 bases between. CDR3 length: 18 residues. The CDR3 spells CASSWEGQHRVRGGGYTF. The DNA for the CDR3 is TGCGCCAGCAGCTGGGAGGGTCAACACAGGGTTCGAGGAGGAGGCTACACCTTC.

This clonotype was picked up a small number of times. The chain combines TRBV20-1 with TRBJ2-7; 9 bases match TRBD1. V lost 3 bases to trimming and J lost 1 base; unmatched junction nucleotides: 7. This CDR3 comprises 15 residues. Germline V gene data show CDR1 as DFQATT and CDR2 as SNEGSKA (reference sequence). The CDR3: CSASAPGQGSYEQYF. The CDR3 DNA is TGCAGTGCTAGTGCCCCGGGACAGGGTTCCTACGAGCAGTACTTC.

The chain combines TRBV28 with TRBJ1-3; weak D call: TRBD1 (6 bases). Trimming removed 3 bases at V and 3 bases at J, with 12 bases between. The CDR3 runs to 15 residues. CDR1 and CDR2 from the germline V gene are MDHEN and SYDVKM. CDR3 residues: CASSFGGRLGNTIYF. In nucleotides, the CDR3 is TGTGCCAGCAGTTTCGGGGGGCGTCTTGGAAACACCATATATTTT.

The chain carries TRBV11-1 and TRBJ2-1, with 10 bases matching TRBD1. With 2 bases clipped from V and 4 bases from J, the junction kept 5 bases outside the gene matches. The germline V gene encodes CDR1 SGHAT and CDR2 FQDESV (reference sequence). There are 16 residues in the CDR3. In nucleotides, the CDR3 is TGTGCCAGCAGCTTATACGGGACAGGGGCGTACAATGAGCAGTTCTTC. Translation: CASSLYGTGAYNEQFF.

The genes are TRBV7-9 and TRBJ1-2; no clear D gene. Per the germline V gene, CDR1 is SEHNR and CDR2 is FQNEAQ (reference sequence). CDR3 length: 12 residues. V lost 3 bases, J lost 10 bases, and 12 bases lay in between. This chain's CDR3 is CASSFFDAIYTF. CDR3 in DNA: TGTGCCAGCAGCTTCTTCGACGCCATCTACACCTTC.

This chain joins TRBV18 and TRBJ2-4; maybe TRBD2 (6 bases). The CDR3 loop spans 14 amino acids. Trimming left V 5 bases short and J 2 bases short, with 10 bases between. The germline V gene has CDR1 KGHSH and CDR2 LQKENI. The CDR3 nucleotides read TGTGCCAGCTCAGGAGGGGCCTCCAAAAACATTCAGTACTTC. Encoded protein: CASSGGASKNIQYF.

The chain uses TRBV11-1 and TRBJ2-7, with TRBD1 matching over 11 bases. The CDR3 has 16 residues. V gave up 5 bases and J gave up 2 bases; unmatched junction bases: 8. The germline V gene has CDR1 SGHAT and CDR2 FQDESV (reference sequence). For the CDR3, the DNA is TGTGCCAGCAGCAAAGGACAGGGGGCGAACACCTACGAGCAGTACTTC. This translates into CASSKGQGANTYEQYF.

The chain is built from TRBV29-1 and TRBJ2-7; D remains ambiguous. The CDR3 contains 13 residues. Per the germline V gene, CDR1 is SQVTM and CDR2 is ANQGSEA. Trimming left V 7 bases short and J 0 bases short, with 13 bases between. In nucleotides, the CDR3 is TGCAGCGCCGCACGGTCCCTCTCCTACGAGCAGTACTTC. Translation gives CSAARSLSYEQYF.

This clonotype was seen more than once but under ten times. The V and J genes are TRBV7-9 and TRBJ2-7, with D possibly being TRBD2 (5 bases). This CDR3 has 13 amino acids. CDR1 is SEHNR, CDR2 FQNEAQ, per germline (reference sequence). V was cut by 0 bases and J by 5 bases, with 8 bases left in between. The CDR3 region is CASSLASGNEQYF. The CDR3 DNA is TGTGCCAGCAGCTTAGCATCGGGGAACGAGCAGTACTTC.

The rearrangement links TRBV6-6 to TRBJ2-7; D ambiguous. CDR3 length: 14 amino acids. The germline V gene has CDR1 MNHNY and CDR2 SVGAGI (reference sequence). Trimming removed 2 bases at V and 3 bases at J, with 11 bases between. This chain's CDR3 is CASSYHGSLYEQYF. DNA for the CDR3: TGTGCCAGCAGTTACCACGGGTCGCTCTACGAGCAGTACTTC.

This clonotype showed up just once. This chain joins TRBV2 and TRBJ2-4; 11 bases map to TRBD2. The DNA end is more similar to TRBJ2-5, so the J call may be wrong. The CDR3 is 18 residues long. The germline V gene has CDR1 SNHLY and CDR2 FYNNEI. The CDR3 nucleotides are TGTGCCAGCAGAGAGCTAGCGGGGGGCACCGACCTGAAAGAGACCCAGTACTTC. Protein sequence: CASRELAGGTDLKETQYF.

This clonotype was counted ten times or more. The V call is TRBV9, the J call TRBJ2-5; no definite D call. CDR1 and CDR2 (germline): SGDLS, YYNGEE. V shed 0 bases and J shed 1 base, with 4 bases lying between them. This CDR3 spans 13 amino acids. CDR3 nucleotide sequence: TGTGCCAGCAGCGTAGGCCGCCAAGAGACCCAGTACTTC. Its protein product is CASSVGRQETQYF.

This clonotype was counted only a few times. The chain links TRBV9 to TRBJ2-7, with D perhaps assigned TRBD1 or TRBD2 (6 bases each). Germline CDR1 and CDR2: SGDLS and YYNGEE. Trimming removed 2 bases at V and 7 bases at J, with 16 bases between. The length of the CDR3 is 14 residues. The CDR3 DNA reads as TGTGCCAGCAGCGTCGGCGTACAGGGAGGAGAGCAGTACTTC. Translating it yields CASSVGVQGGEQYF.

The rearrangement links TRBV15 to TRBJ2-7; D is perhaps TRBD2 (5 bases). The CDR3 is 16 amino acids. Germline assignment: CDR1 LNHNV and CDR2 YYDKDF (reference sequence). The V gene lost 3 bases and the J gene lost 0 bases, with 15 bases spanning the gap. The CDR3, as DNA: TGTGCCACCAGCAGGGATTGGGCGGGTAGCTCCTACGAGCAGTACTTC. Amino acids: CATSRDWAGSSYEQYF.

This clonotype was observed at least ten times. The gene calls are TRBV9 and TRBJ2-3; 12 bases align to TRBD1. The CDR3 spans 15 residues. The germline CDR1 and CDR2 sequences are SGDLS and YYNGEE. The ends lost 2 bases at V and 7 bases at J; junction bases unmatched: 5. CDR3 protein: CASSVGDRGLNTQYF. CDR3 bases: TGTGCCAGCAGCGTGGGGGACAGGGGGCTCAATACGCAGTATTTT.

J is TRBJ1-4 and V is TRBV6-1, with D uncertain. Trimming cost V 2 bases and J 13 bases, with 20 bases left between them. The V gene's germline CDR1 is MNHNS and CDR2 SASEGT. This CDR3 is 15 amino acids long. CDR3 residues: CASSESLQASRGLFF. Here the CDR3 DNA reads TGTGCCAGCAGTGAAAGTCTTCAGGCGTCTAGAGGACTGTTTTTT.

The V call is TRBV3-1, the J call TRBJ2-7, with a tentative D call TRBD1 (6 bases). Trimming took 1 base from V and 2 from J, leaving 12 bases between them. Germline V gene lookup returns CDR1 LGHDT and CDR2 YNNKEL (reference sequence). The length of the CDR3 is 15 residues. The CDR3 region is CASSQGVRGPYEQYF. CDR3 bases: TGTGCCAGCAGCCAAGGGGTCAGGGGACCCTACGAGCAGTACTTC.

The rearrangement links TRBV7-9 to TRBJ2-6; D ambiguous. Germline CDR1 is SEHNR and CDR2 is FQNEAQ (reference sequence). The length of the CDR3 is 15 residues. The V end lost 6 bases, the J end lost 0 bases, and 9 bases lay between the germline ends. DNA of the CDR3: TGTGCCAGCAGTTCACTGAGCTCTGGGGCCAACGTCCTGACTTTC. As protein: CASSSLSSGANVLTF. Full variable domain (outside the CDR3, taken from reference TRBV7-9 and TRBJ2-6): DTGVSQNPRHKITKRGQNVTFRCDPISEHNRLYWYRQTLGQGPEFLTYFQNEAQLEKSRLLSDRFSAERPKGSFSTLEIQRTEQGDSAMYLCASSSLSSGANVLTFGAGSRLTVL.

This clonotype was seen a few times. V is TRBV7-2 and J is TRBJ1-2, with 9 bases fitting TRBD1. The trim removed 5 bases at V and 7 bases at J, leaving 11 bases unmatched. The CDR3 has 15 residues. Germline CDR1 reads SGHTA; CDR2 reads FQGNSA. CDR3 sequence reads: CASSTTGQGTTGYTF. CDR3 nucleotides: TGTGCCAGCAGCACGACGGGACAGGGAACGACTGGCTACACCTTC. The full variable domain, with the rest looked up from reference TRBV7-2 and TRBJ1-2, is GAGVSQSPSNKVTEKGKDVELRCDPISGHTALYWYRQSLGQGLEFLIYFQGNSAPDKSGLPSDRFSAERTGGSVSTLTIQRTQQEDSAVYLCASSTTGQGTTGYTFGSGTRLTVV.

The chain joins TRBV7-7 to TRBJ1-6; D not resolved. Germline lookup yields CDR1 SSHAT and CDR2 FNYEAQ (reference sequence). Trimming removed 3 bases at V and 10 bases at J, with 10 bases between. The CDR3 totals 13 residues. CDR3 region: CASSFSFGSPLHF. DNA for the CDR3: TGTGCCAGCAGCTTCTCCTTCGGGTCACCCCTCCACTTT.

This clonotype was observed a few times. An end of the junction does not agree with germline; a read error may underlie this. V gene TRBV6-2 or TRBV6-3 combines with J gene TRBJ2-4; maybe TRBD1 (6 bases). Judging by the DNA end, TRBJ2-7 fits better; the J call may be wrong. Germline assignment: CDR1 MNHEY and CDR2 SVGEGT. The CDR3 runs to 15 residues. The CDR3 DNA reads TGTGCCGGCAGTAGAGACGGACAGCATGCTTACGAGCAGTACTTC. Protein sequence: CAGSRDGQHAYEQYF.

This clonotype was recorded at least ten times. The V gene is TRBV10-3, the J gene TRBJ2-1; tentative D call: TRBD1 (6 bases). CDR1 is ENHRY, CDR2 SYGVKD, per germline. The V end lost 4 bases, the J end lost 5 bases, and 12 bases lay between the germline ends. The CDR3 totals 14 residues. CDR3: CAISGRQDNNEQFF. The CDR3, as DNA: TGTGCCATCAGTGGGAGACAGGATAACAATGAGCAGTTCTTC.

The V call is TRBV4-3, the J call TRBJ2-1; 9 nucleotides line up with TRBD1. V trimming: 3 bases; J trimming: 3 bases; junction bases outside the gene matches: 3. The CDR3 is 15 residues long. CDR1 LGHNA and CDR2 YSLEER come from the germline V gene. CDR3 amino acids: CASSHGTGYYNEQFF. Here the CDR3 DNA reads TGCGCCAGCAGCCATGGGACAGGGTACTACAATGAGCAGTTCTTC.